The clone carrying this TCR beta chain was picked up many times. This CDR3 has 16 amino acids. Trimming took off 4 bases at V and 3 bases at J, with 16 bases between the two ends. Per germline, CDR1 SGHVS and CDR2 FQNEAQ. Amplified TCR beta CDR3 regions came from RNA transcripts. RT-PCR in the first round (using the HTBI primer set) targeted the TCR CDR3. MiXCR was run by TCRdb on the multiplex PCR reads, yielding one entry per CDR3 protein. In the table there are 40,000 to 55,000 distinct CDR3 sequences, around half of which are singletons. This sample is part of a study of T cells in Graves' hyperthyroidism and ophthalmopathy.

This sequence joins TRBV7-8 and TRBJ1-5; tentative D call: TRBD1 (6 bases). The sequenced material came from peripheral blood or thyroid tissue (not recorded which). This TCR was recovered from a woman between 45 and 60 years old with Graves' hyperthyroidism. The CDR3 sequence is CASSSKGGFFNQPQHF. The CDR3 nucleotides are TGTGCCAGCAGCTCCAAAGGGGGATTTTTCAATCAGCCCCAGCATTTT.